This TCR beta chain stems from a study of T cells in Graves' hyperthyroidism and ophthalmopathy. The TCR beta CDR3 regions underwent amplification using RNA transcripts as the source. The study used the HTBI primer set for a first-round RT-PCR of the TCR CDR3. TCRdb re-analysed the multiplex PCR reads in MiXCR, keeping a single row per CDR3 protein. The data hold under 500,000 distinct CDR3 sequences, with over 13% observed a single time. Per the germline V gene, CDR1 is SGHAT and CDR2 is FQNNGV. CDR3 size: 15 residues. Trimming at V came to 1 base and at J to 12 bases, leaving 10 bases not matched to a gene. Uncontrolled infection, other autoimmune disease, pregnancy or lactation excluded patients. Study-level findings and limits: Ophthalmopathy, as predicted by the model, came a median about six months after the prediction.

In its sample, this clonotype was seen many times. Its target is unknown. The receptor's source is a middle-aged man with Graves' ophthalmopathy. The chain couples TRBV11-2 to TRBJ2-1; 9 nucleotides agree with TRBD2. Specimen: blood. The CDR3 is CASSLGLAVGGGQFF. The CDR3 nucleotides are TGTGCCAGCAGCTTAGGACTAGCGGTGGGTGGGGGGCAGTTCTTC.